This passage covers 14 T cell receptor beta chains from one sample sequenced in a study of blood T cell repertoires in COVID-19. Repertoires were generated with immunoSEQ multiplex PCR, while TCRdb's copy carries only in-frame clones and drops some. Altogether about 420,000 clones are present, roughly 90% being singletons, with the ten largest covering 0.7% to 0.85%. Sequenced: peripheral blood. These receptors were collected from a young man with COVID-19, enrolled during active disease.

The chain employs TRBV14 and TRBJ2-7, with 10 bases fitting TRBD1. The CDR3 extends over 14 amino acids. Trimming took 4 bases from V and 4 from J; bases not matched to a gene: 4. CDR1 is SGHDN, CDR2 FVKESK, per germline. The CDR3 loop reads CASSPWDRGYEQYF. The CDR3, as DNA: TGTGCCAGCAGCCCGTGGGACAGGGGTTACGAGCAGTACTTC.

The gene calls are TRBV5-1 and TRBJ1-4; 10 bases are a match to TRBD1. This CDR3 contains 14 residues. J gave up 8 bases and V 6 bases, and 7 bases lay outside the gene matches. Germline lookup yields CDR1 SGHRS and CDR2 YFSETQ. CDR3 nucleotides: TGCGCCAGCAACGGACAGGGGGAGGGAGAAAAACTGTTTTTT. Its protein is CASNGQGEGEKLFF.

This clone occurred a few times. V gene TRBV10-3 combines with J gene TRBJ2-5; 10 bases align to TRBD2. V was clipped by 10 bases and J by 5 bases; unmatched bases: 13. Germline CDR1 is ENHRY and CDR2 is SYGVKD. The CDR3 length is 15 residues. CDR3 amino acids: CATAPSSGSLETQYF. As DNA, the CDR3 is TGTGCCACCGCCCCGTCTAGCGGGAGCTTGGAGACCCAGTACTTC.

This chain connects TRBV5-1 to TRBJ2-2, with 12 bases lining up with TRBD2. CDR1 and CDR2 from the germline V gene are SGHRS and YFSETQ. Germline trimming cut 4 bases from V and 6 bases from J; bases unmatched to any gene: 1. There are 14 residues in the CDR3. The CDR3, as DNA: TGCGCCAGCAGCCCTAGCGGGAGGGCCGGGGAGCTGTTTTTT. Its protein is CASSPSGRAGELFF.

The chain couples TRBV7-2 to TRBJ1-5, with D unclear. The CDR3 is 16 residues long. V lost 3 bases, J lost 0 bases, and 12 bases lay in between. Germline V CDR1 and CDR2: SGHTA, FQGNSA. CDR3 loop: CASSLMSRFSNQPQHF. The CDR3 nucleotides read TGTGCCAGCAGCTTGATGAGCCGTTTTAGCAATCAGCCCCAGCATTTT.

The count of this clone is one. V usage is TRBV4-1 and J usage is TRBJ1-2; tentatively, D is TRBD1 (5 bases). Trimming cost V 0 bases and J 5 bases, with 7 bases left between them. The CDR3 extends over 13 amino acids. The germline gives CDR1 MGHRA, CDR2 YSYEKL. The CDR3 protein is CASSQDDSYGYTF. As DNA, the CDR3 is TGCGCCAGCAGCCAAGACGACAGTTATGGCTACACCTTC.

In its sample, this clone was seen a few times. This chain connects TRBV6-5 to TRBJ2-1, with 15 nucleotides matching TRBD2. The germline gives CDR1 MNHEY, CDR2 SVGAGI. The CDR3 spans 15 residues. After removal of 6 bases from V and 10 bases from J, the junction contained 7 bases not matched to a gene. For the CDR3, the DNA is TGTGCCAGCAGGGAGGGACTAGCGGGAGGCCGCGAGCAGTTCTTC. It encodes CASREGLAGGREQFF.

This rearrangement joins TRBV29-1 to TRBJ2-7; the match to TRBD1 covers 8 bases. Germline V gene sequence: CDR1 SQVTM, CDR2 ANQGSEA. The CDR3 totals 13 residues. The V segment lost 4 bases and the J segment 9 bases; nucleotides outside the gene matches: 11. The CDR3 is CSVGRGRVEGQYF. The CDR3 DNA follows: TGCAGCGTTGGCAGGGGGCGCGTTGAAGGGCAGTACTTC.

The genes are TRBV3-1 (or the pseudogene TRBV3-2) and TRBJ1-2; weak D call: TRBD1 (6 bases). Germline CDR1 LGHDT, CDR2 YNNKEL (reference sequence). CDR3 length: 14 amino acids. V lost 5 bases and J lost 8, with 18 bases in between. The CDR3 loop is CASSFGAGVTGYTF. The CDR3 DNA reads TGTGCCAGCAGCTTCGGGGCAGGGGTCACAGGCTACACCTTC.

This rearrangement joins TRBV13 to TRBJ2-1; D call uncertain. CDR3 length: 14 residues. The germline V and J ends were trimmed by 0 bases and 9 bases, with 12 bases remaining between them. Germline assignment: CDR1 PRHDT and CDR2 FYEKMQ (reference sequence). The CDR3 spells CASSLGGSRSEQFF. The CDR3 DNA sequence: TGTGCCAGCAGCTTAGGTGGGTCGAGGAGTGAGCAGTTCTTC.

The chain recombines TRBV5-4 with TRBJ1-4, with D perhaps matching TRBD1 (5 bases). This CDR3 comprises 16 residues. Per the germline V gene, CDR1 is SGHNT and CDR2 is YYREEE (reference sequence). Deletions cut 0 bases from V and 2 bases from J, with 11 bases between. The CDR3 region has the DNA TGTGCCAGCAGCTTGGGGGGGGAGAGGACTAATGAAAAACTGTTTTTT. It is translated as CASSLGGERTNEKLFF.

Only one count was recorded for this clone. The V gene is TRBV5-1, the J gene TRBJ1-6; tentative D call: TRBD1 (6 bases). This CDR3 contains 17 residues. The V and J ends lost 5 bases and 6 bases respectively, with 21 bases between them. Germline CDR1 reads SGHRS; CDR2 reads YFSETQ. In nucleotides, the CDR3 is TGCGCCAGCAGTTACCACCAGGGGCGTACAGTTAATTCACCCCTCCACTTT. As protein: CASSYHQGRTVNSPLHF.

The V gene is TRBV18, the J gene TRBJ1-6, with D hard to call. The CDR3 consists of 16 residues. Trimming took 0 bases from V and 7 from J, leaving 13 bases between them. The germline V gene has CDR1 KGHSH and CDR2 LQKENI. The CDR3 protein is CASSPPNLGRNSPLHF. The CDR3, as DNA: TGTGCCAGCTCACCACCGAATCTGGGCAGAAATTCACCCCTCCACTTT.

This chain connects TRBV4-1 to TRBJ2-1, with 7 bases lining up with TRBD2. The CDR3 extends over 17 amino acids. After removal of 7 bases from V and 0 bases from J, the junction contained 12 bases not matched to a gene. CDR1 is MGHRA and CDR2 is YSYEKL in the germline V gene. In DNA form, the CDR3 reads TGCGCCAGCAAGGAGACTAGCAACCGCCCCTCCTACAATGAGCAGTTCTTC. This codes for CASKETSNRPSYNEQFF.